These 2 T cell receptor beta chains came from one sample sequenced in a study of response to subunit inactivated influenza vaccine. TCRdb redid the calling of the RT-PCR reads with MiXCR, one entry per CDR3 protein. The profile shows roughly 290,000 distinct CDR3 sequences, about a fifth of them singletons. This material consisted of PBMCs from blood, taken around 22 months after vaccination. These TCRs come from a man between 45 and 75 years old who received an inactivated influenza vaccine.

CDR3 sequence: CASSVGETAYEQYF. The CDR3, as DNA: TGTGCCAGCAGCGTAGGGGAAACGGCCTACGAGCAGTACTTC. This chain uses TRBV9 with TRBJ2-7; D gene ambiguous. Germline V gene sequence: CDR1 SGDLS, CDR2 YYNGEE. V lost 0 bases and J lost 2, with 9 bases in between. CDR3 length equals 14 residues.

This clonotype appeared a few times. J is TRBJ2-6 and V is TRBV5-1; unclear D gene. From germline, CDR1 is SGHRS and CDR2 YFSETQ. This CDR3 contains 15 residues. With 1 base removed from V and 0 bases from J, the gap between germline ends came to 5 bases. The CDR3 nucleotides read TGCGCCAGCAGCTTGTCAGGCTCTGGGGCCAACGTCCTGACTTTC. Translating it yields CASSLSGSGANVLTF.